The clone carrying this T cell receptor beta chain was detected a few times. This record belongs to a study of T cells in Graves' hyperthyroidism and ophthalmopathy. Uncontrolled infection, other autoimmune disease, pregnancy or lactation led to exclusion. The CDR3 is made up of 14 amino acids. V shed 5 bases and J 4 bases; nucleotides not matched to a gene: 5. Regions amplified from RNA transcripts were the TCR beta CDR3 regions. First-round RT-PCR of the TCR CDR3 relied on the HTBI primer set. Using its own MiXCR run on the multiplex PCR reads, TCRdb lists one record per CDR3 protein. The repertoire holds about 420,000 distinct CDR3 sequences, with around 14% as singletons.

Sequenced input: blood. The TCR originated in a woman aged 18-29 years with Graves' hyperthyroidism. The chain uses TRBV12-3 or TRBV12-4 and TRBJ1-1, with 9 bases that match TRBD1. DNA for the CDR3: TGTGCCAGCAGTCGGGACAGGGCGGTCACTGAAGCTTTCTTT. Encoded protein: CASSRDRAVTEAFF.